This T cell receptor (beta chain) was documented in a study of molecular identifiers for immune sequencing clone quantification (dated by TCRdb to the late 2010s). Context from the whole study: For a replicate experiment, the RNA from either 20,000 or 100,000 naive CD8 T cells was divided into five aliquots, and four of those aliquots went on to sequencing. CD8 T cells were used in a methods study to benchmark molecular-identifier clustering-based TCR repertoire sequencing (MIDCIRS) and TCR RNA copy counting. Paper-wide results and their limitations: When barcode sub-clustering was not used, chimeric consensus sequences inflated TCR diversity, with chimeras reaching as high as 47%. In CMV-specific effector cells, over 99% of molecules were held by clones above 20 RNA copies, whereas under 1% of molecules were held by such clones in naive cells. Highly expanded clone sizes could be underestimated because identical TCR molecules may share a barcode. The naive libraries included spiked-in Jurkat TCR RNA (about nine copies' worth), and this Jurkat TCR RNA is not part of the donor repertoire. A single cell's worth of spiked-in Jurkat TCR RNA was reported detectable even among 750,000 to 1,000,000 naive CD8 T cells. Around 2.8 recovered TCR RNA copies per cell were obtained by modeling, versus roughly 10 by digital PCR, implying a capture efficiency of 30% to 35%.

Library preparation employed PCR. The reads were generated on a NextSeq 500. Bulk TCR libraries were made following a previously described method, with the TCR primers given in Table S5. Total RNA was purified with the Qiagen AllPrep DNA/RNA kit. Reads from multiple sequencing runs of the same library were pooled before analysis. Under the source paper's analysis protocol: Only reads with exact TCR constant sequence were kept, trimmed to 150 nt, and grouped by their 12-nt molecular barcodes. Within each barcode group, reads were sub-clustered at a 15% Levenshtein threshold, and quality-weighted consensus sequences were built per RNA molecule. Non-functional sequences were removed, as were lower-count sequences one edit away from another. Based on fitting two negative binomial distributions, any barcode sub-cluster with under 20% of the maximum read count was discarded. TCRdb reworked the public reads: Q25 trimming with fastp, MiXCR clone assembly, productive beta chains retained. Duplicate CDR3 protein sequences are folded into a single record with the most common DNA and genes. The V and J calls shown here were made by TCRdb, not taken from the authors' results. Across this sample there are about 510,000 distinct CDR3 sequences, with around 23% seen only once. 0.76% of the sample is held by the ten biggest clonotypes.

Via the germline V gene, CDR1 is SGHRS and CDR2 YFSETQ. Spanning cysteine to phenylalanine, the CDR3 consists of 12 amino acids. CDR3 DNA only is kept here, 36 bases in frame from base 1. This clonotype has only a few counts. The antigen it recognizes is unknown. No much larger clonotype is one base removed from it; base qualities were not supplied. Libraries of naive CD8 T cells were built from anywhere between about 17,000 and 1,000,000 sorted cells, with 10%, 30% or 50% of the purified RNA used. Naive CD8 T cells, defined as CD8+CD4-CCR7+CD45RA+, were FACS-sorted into RLT Plus buffer on a BD FACSAria II. To test detection sensitivity, Jurkat RNA equal to ten TCR copies was added to samples of about 20,000-1,000,000 naive CD8 T cells. CD8 T cells were enriched using RosetteSep CD8+ T Cell Enrichment Cocktail and Ficoll-Paque, and the enriched cells then underwent ACK red cell lysis.

Here the chain combines TRBV5-1 and TRBJ2-7; the D gene assignment is perhaps TRBD1 or TRBD2, with each matching 5 bases. Sequenced: naive CD8+ T cells from blood, with Jurkat cell RNA spiked in. The intended sense of this specimen's cell subset or site label: FACS-sorted CD8+CD4-CCR7+CD45RA+ naive T cells. The receptor was isolated from a human donor in good health. Some libraries in this study had Jurkat cell RNA spiked in. CDR3 reads: CSLTDGAGEQYF. The sequenced DNA: TGCTCCCTCACAGATGGGGCGGGTGAGCAGTACTTC.